This TCR beta chain was profiled in a study of CD8+ T cells in alopecia areata (dated 2018 in TCRdb). About the full investigation: The treated patients, all with moderate-to-severe alopecia areata, were enrolled in an open-label pilot trial of oral tofacitinib given at 5 to 10 mg twice daily. Patients received tofacitinib for 6 to 18 months and were then followed off drug for 6 months to check for delayed response and recurrence. In both human patients and the C3H/HeJ mouse model, the study applied high-throughput TCRbeta sequencing to look at T cell clonal expansion in alopecia areata. Human TCRbeta sequencing covered scalp tissue and sorted CD4+ and CD8+ peripheral blood T cells from patchy and totalis/universalis alopecia areata patients and healthy controls. Biopsies were taken from tofacitinib-treated patients at baseline and again at 4 and 24 weeks into treatment, and several of those patients also had a later scalp biopsy. Clonality in the scalp was compared among normal scalp (n=4), patchy alopecia areata scalp (n=8), and alopecia totalis/universalis scalp (n=8). RNA was obtained with the PAXgene miRNA kit for fixed scalp, the miRNeasy kit for PBMCs, and the RNeasy kit for mouse skin. immunoSEQ multiplex PCR using 35 Vbeta forward primers and 13 Jbeta reverse primers was used to amplify TCRbeta CDR3 regions. Results the study describes overall, beyond this receptor: Scalp TCR repertoire analysis is complicated because resident alphabeta T cells in normal human skin are also sequenced, whereas mouse skin is dominated by gammadelta T cells. Compared with mice, TCR sequences shared between patients were less clear, possibly partly because of HLA diversity across the patient population. Compared with normal scalp, lesional scalp had higher clonality and more expanded CD8+ clones, particularly in alopecia totalis/universalis, a pattern that suggests antigenic drive.

The germline V gene sets CDR1 to SGHRS and CDR2 to YFSETQ. The CDR3 goes from the cysteine to the phenylalanine over 14 residues. Only the CDR3 DNA stays, 42 bases, in frame from base 1. V loses 5 bases, J loses 6 bases, and the germline ends lie 14 bases apart. The library was built by means of the immunoSEQ multiplex PCR assay. To provide template for TCR sequencing, every sample had RNA extracted and reverse transcribed into cDNA. First-strand cDNA was synthesized with SuperScript III using a 2:1 mix of oligo-dT and random hexamers. A synthetic immune receptor repertoire was used to gauge amplification bias, and whatever bias remained was removed computationally. The authors' pipeline ran thus. After raw reads were preprocessed to remove errors, the CDR3 was defined following IMGT conventions as running from the conserved cysteine to phenylalanine. Clonality was computed as 1 minus the Shannon entropy, with the entropy normalized by log2 of the number of productive unique TCRs. Whether scalp clones were CD4 or CD8 was inferred by matching scalp TCRbeta sequences against CD4 and CD8 repertoires sorted from blood. What TCRdb holds here is the immuneACCESS table cut down to in-frame rearrangements. Part of the clones is not present; checked against another copy, under half of the missing clones reflect an unresolved V gene, and the others are unexplained. The V and J calls and clone size are taken from that table; D and trimming were inferred from the DNA. Across this sample there are about 5,900 clones, with 50% to 75% seen only once. The top ten clones comprise roughly an eighth of the sample.

Points on this clone: Its antigen remains unidentified. Qualities for individual bases were not recorded, and no much larger clone is one base off.

Lesional scalp punch biopsies and peripheral blood were obtained from alopecia areata patients. Human scalp biopsies were fixed immediately in PAXgene tissue containers. This receptor chain uses TRBV5-1 and TRBJ2-2, with a tentative D gene TRBD2 over 5 matching bases. The sequencing sample was made of skin. The sequence was collected from a human donor with alopecia areata. The DNA reads TGCGCCAGCAGTCGTTCCGCGGACTCCGGGGAGCTGTTTTTT. Its coded protein is CASSRSADSGELFF.